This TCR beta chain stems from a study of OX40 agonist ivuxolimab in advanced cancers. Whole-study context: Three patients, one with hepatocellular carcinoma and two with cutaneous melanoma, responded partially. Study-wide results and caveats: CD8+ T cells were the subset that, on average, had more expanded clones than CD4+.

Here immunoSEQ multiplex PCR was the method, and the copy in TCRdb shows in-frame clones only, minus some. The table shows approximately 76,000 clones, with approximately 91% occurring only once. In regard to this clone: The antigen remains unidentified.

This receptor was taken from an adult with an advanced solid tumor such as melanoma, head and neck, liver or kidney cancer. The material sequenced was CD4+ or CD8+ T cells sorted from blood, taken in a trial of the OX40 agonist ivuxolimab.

The CDR3 nucleotides read TGCGCCAGCACCCCCGGGACACCTACGAACACCGGGGAGCTGTTTTTT. Protein product: CASTPGTPTNTGELFF. The chain combines TRBV5-1 with TRBJ2-2, with D possibly being TRBD1 (6 bases). The CDR3 covers 16 residues. The V gene lost 6 bases and the J gene lost 0 bases, with 15 bases spanning the gap. Germline CDR1 is SGHRS and CDR2 is YFSETQ.